This TCR beta chain derives from a study of vaccination effects on CD4 cells after COVID-19. Study-level findings and limits: Within healthy vaccinees, only 1 of 255 vaccine-induced clones displayed cross-reactivity with common cold coronaviruses. Researchers reported few convalescent patients and no early post-infection timepoints in the study.

The repertoire was sequenced with immunoSEQ multiplex PCR; TCRdb's copy has only in-frame clones and lacks some. This sample carries about 55,000 clones, about two thirds of them seen once, and the ten largest clones take about 16%. Pools of viral peptides were used by the ViraFEST assay to expand antigen-specific CD4+ T cells ahead of sequencing. The culture ran for approximately 9 days before CD4+ T cells were isolated. Vaccinees lacked prior SARS-CoV-2 infection and tested negative for nucleocapsid antibodies. About 2.1 million PBMC were placed in each well, which was supplemented with 10 IU/ml IL-2 and around 9.9 ug/ml peptides. Half the medium was replaced with IL-2 medium on days 3 and 7. As regards this clone: Its antigen remains unknown.

This CDR3 is 18 amino acids long. The sequence was obtained from a human donor who received a COVID-19 vaccine. The material was CD4+ T cells from PBMCs cultured with SARS-CoV-2 spike peptides, obtained before COVID-19 vaccination. The genes are TRBV21-1 and TRBJ2-1; the table names TRBD1, a call not compared with the DNA. TRBV21-1 is a pseudogene segment. The CDR3: CASSTMRGNPGHLHEQFF. CDR3 sequence (DNA): TGTGCCAGCAGCACGATGAGGGGAAACCCGGGACATCTCCATGAGCAGTTCTTC.